This TCR beta chain was identified in a study of circulating CD8 cells and anti-PD-1 response in melanoma. This clonotype rates as large (0.1 to 1%). The QIAseq Immune Repertoire TCR panel built the libraries from roughly 16 ng of total RNA. Each CDR3 protein is one row after TCRdb ran MiXCR on the reads. The sample yields about 400 distinct CDR3 sequences, around 6.6% seen once. Live CD3+CD8+TCRalphabeta+ cells were sorted into four subsets by PD-1 and/or TIGIT. The CDR3 contains 15 residues. Germline V gives CDR1 MNHEY, CDR2 SMNVEV (reference sequence). V lost 5 bases, J lost 3 bases, and 11 bases lay in between.

The sequence derives from a human donor with melanoma. This sample comprised CD8+ T cells from PBMCs, obtained at baseline or after one month of anti-PD-1 therapy (not recorded which). This chain connects TRBV27 to TRBJ1-6; D is possibly TRBD1 (5 bases). CDR3 region: CASSPLGGYNSPLHF. Written as DNA, the CDR3 is TGTGCCAGCAGTCCCCTCGGGGGCTATAATTCACCCCTCCACTTT.